This T cell receptor beta chain was sequenced for a study of blood T cell repertoires in COVID-19. Looking at the study overall: COVID-19 samples from acute and convalescent phases originated in the United States, Italy and Spain. T cells, B-cell-depleted T cells, or PBMCs provided the cDNA or gDNA that served as material.

This CDR3 spans 12 amino acids. CDR1 LNHDA and CDR2 SQIVND come from the germline V gene (reference sequence). V lost 4 bases, J lost 7 bases, and 10 bases lay in between. In the authors' methods: Reference gene primers were amplified, and this amplification served to estimate nucleated cell counts. Data came from immunoSEQ multiplex PCR; TCRdb stores just in-frame clones and leaves some out. That table furnishes V, J and clone size, whereas the DNA furnished D and trimming. The repertoire holds 150,000 to 200,000 clones, around 72% seen once, with 3% in the top ten. There are a few counts of this clone.

This clonotype originated in a woman at least 80 years old with acute or convalescent COVID-19. The chain recombines TRBV19 with TRBJ1-2; a weak D match, TRBD1 (6 bases). The sample comprised peripheral blood. This chain's CDR3 is CASSSQGTGYTF. The CDR3 DNA reads as TGTGCCAGTAGTAGTCAGGGGACTGGCTACACCTTC. Full variable domain (rest looked up from reference TRBV19 and TRBJ1-2): DGGITQSPKYLFRKEGQNVTLSCEQNLNHDAMYWYRQDPGQGLRLIYYSQIVNDFQKGDIAEGYSVSREKKESFPLTVTSAQKNPTAFYLCASSSQGTGYTFGSGTRLTVV.